The 20 T cell receptor beta chains below were found in one sample sequenced in a study of blood T cell repertoires in COVID-19. Profiling relied on immunoSEQ multiplex PCR, and the TCRdb table lists in-frame clones only, not all of them. The sample has about 210,000 clones; around 86% are singletons. Material: PBMCs or T cells enriched from blood (not recorded which). The receptors stem from a woman aged 45-59 years with acute COVID-19.

The chain couples TRBV7-2 to TRBJ2-2; TRBD2 aligns across 9 bases. Losses at the gene ends were 11 bases for V and 2 bases for J; bases not matched to a gene: 9. This CDR3 contains 15 residues. The germline gives CDR1 SGHTA, CDR2 FQGNSA. The CDR3 region has the DNA TGTGCCGGAAAAGCCGGGACTAGCAACACCGGGGAGCTGTTTTTT. Encoded protein: CAGKAGTSNTGELFF. Drawing the rest from reference TRBV7-2 and TRBJ2-2, the complete variable domain is GAGVSQSPSNKVTEKGKDVELRCDPISGHTALYWYRQSLGQGLEFLIYFQGNSAPDKSGLPSDRFSAERTGGSVSTLTIQRTQQEDSAVYLCAGKAGTSNTGELFFGEGSRLTVL.

This clone was seen just once. The chain has TRBV10-2 and TRBJ2-3, with 11 positions matching TRBD1. V shed 6 bases, J shed 3 bases, and the junction held 5 bases outside the gene matches. In germline, CDR1 is WSHSY, CDR2 SAAADI. The CDR3 is 15 residues long. In DNA, the CDR3 is TGCGCCAGCAGGGCTGGACAGGGGGCTACAGATACGCAGTATTTT. It yields the protein CASRAGQGATDTQYF.

The V gene is TRBV7-9, the J gene TRBJ1-1; D remains ambiguous. The V gene's germline CDR1 is SEHNR and CDR2 FQNEAQ (reference sequence). The CDR3 is made up of 11 amino acids. Trimming shortened V by 6 bases and J by 3 bases, and 5 bases separated the two germline ends. The CDR3 spells CASSPDTEAFF. The CDR3 coding sequence is TGTGCCAGCAGTCCGGACACTGAAGCTTTCTTT.

A few counts support this clone. The chain combines TRBV14 with TRBJ2-5; D is unresolved. With 4 bases removed from V and 0 bases from J, the gap between germline ends came to 6 bases. CDR1 and CDR2 (germline): SGHDN, FVKESK. The CDR3 spans 13 residues. The CDR3 loop is CASSPWHQETQYF. The CDR3 coding sequence is TGTGCCAGCAGCCCCTGGCACCAAGAGACCCAGTACTTC.

V usage is TRBV7-2 and J usage is TRBJ2-1; the match to TRBD2 covers 8 bases. Germline V gene lookup returns CDR1 SGHTA and CDR2 FQGNSA. V lost 5 bases and J lost 4; bases outside the gene matches: 7. The CDR3 is made up of 15 amino acids. In nucleotides, the CDR3 is TGTGCCAGCAGCCCGGGAGGGGGGAATTACAATGAGCAGTTCTTC. Translating it yields CASSPGGGNYNEQFF. The full variable domain, in which reference TRBV7-2 and TRBJ2-1 provide the parts outside the CDR3, is GAGVSQSPSNKVTEKGKDVELRCDPISGHTALYWYRQSLGQGLEFLIYFQGNSAPDKSGLPSDRFSAERTGGSVSTLTIQRTQQEDSAVYLCASSPGGGNYNEQFFGPGTRLTVL.

This clone showed up just once. This chain links TRBV27 with TRBJ2-5; D possibly corresponds to TRBD2 (6 bases). Per the germline V gene, CDR1 is MNHEY and CDR2 is SMNVEV (reference sequence). Trimming removed 0 bases from V and 5 bases from J, with 7 bases in between. CDR3 length equals 13 residues. The CDR3 region is CASSLSGSETQYF. The CDR3 DNA follows: TGTGCCAGCAGTTTATCCGGGAGTGAGACCCAGTACTTC.

The chain employs TRBV7-2 and TRBJ2-3, with 8 bases that match TRBD2. Germline CDR1 SGHTA, CDR2 FQGNSA. Trimming removed 5 bases from V and 1 base from J; junction bases left unmatched: 14. The CDR3 sequence is 18 residues long. The CDR3 DNA reads TGTGCCAGCAGCCAAATAGAAGCGGGAGCTCTAGGCACAGATACGCAGTATTTT. Its protein is CASSQIEAGALGTDTQYF.

The rearrangement uses TRBV11-3 and TRBJ2-1, with D maybe TRBD1 (6 bases). This CDR3 has 16 amino acids. V gave up 1 base and J gave up 0 bases, with 10 bases separating them. Germline values: CDR1 SGHNT, CDR2 YENEEA. CDR3 bases: TGTGCCAGCAGCTTAGCACCAGGGGCCTCCTACAATGAGCAGTTCTTC. Translation gives CASSLAPGASYNEQFF.

The V call is TRBV12-3 or TRBV12-4, the J call TRBJ1-2, with D unclear. The CDR3 totals 13 residues. Trimming stripped 2 bases from V and 0 bases from J, with 4 bases between. The DNA for the CDR3 is TGTGCCAGCAGTTTAAGAGCTAACTATGGCTACACCTTC. Protein: CASSLRANYGYTF.

The chain uses TRBV6-6 and TRBJ1-2; tentatively, D is TRBD1 (5 bases). CDR1 MNHNY and CDR2 SVGAGI come from the germline V gene (reference sequence). The CDR3 is made up of 12 amino acids. Deletions cut 2 bases from V and 10 bases from J, with 11 bases between. The CDR3 protein is CASSYTSGDYTF. CDR3 coding DNA: TGTGCCAGCAGTTACACGTCGGGGGACTACACCTTC.

V and J are TRBV7-2 and TRBJ2-1, with D perhaps TRBD2 (5 bases). CDR1 and CDR2 (germline): SGHTA, FQGNSA. V dropped 5 bases and J dropped 9 bases, with 20 bases sitting between them. This CDR3 spans 15 amino acids. CDR3 nucleotide sequence: TGTGCCAGCAGCCCCCCCCGTTATGAGGGTAGTGAGCAGTTCTTC. This encodes CASSPPRYEGSEQFF.

This clone has more than one count but fewer than ten. The chain joins TRBV4-3 to TRBJ2-5; D may be TRBD1 (6 bases). Trimming cost V 0 bases and J 0 bases, with 8 bases left between them. Germline CDR1 is LGHNA and CDR2 is YSLEER. This CDR3 comprises 15 residues. CDR3: CASSQEGGYQETQYF. CDR3 sequence (DNA): TGCGCCAGCAGCCAAGAAGGGGGATACCAAGAGACCCAGTACTTC.

The chain combines TRBV25-1 with TRBJ2-5; TRBD1 matches 7 bases. The CDR3 length is 13 residues. V was pared by 6 bases and J by 7 bases, with 8 bases of the junction left unmatched. Germline-derived CDR1 and CDR2 are MGHDK and SYGVNS. CDR3: CASRKTGFGTQYF. CDR3 nucleotide sequence: TGTGCCAGCAGGAAGACAGGGTTCGGGACCCAGTACTTC.

This chain uses TRBV15 with TRBJ2-1; tentative D call: TRBD2 (5 bases). The CDR3 is 17 residues long. Trimming pared 0 bases from V and 0 bases from J, leaving 12 bases between. Germline V gene lookup returns CDR1 LNHNV and CDR2 YYDKDF (reference sequence). CDR3: CATSRDWPGSSYNEQFF. DNA for the CDR3: TGTGCCACCAGCAGAGATTGGCCGGGGAGCTCCTACAATGAGCAGTTCTTC.

This clone was recorded once. The chain employs TRBV3-1 (or the pseudogene TRBV3-2) and TRBJ1-1; 9 positions agree with TRBD1. The junction had 5 bases not matched to a gene; V was cut back by 5 bases and J by 1 base. This CDR3 comprises 15 residues. Per the germline V gene, CDR1 is LGHDT and CDR2 is YNNKEL (reference sequence). The DNA for the CDR3 is TGTGCCAGCAGCGGGACAGGGCGAGGGAACACTGAAGCTTTCTTT. As protein: CASSGTGRGNTEAFF.

The V and J genes are TRBV6-2 or TRBV6-3 and TRBJ1-1, with a weak D call TRBD1 (5 bases). Trimming removed 2 bases from V and 0 bases from J, with 13 bases in between. Germline V lookup: CDR1 MNHEY, CDR2 SVGEGT. This CDR3 has 16 residues. The CDR3, as DNA: TGTGCCAGCAGTTACGGCTCGCGACAGATGAACACTGAAGCTTTCTTT. Protein: CASSYGSRQMNTEAFF.

This rearrangement joins TRBV7-9 to TRBJ2-7; 10 bases match TRBD1. Germline-derived CDR1 and CDR2 are SEHNR and FQNEAQ (reference sequence). V was clipped by 4 bases and J by 3 bases; unmatched bases: 3. The CDR3 runs 14 residues. Written as DNA, the CDR3 is TGTGCCAGCAGCTCCCGGGACAGGGGCTACGAGCAGTACTTC. Translating it yields CASSSRDRGYEQYF.

This rearrangement joins TRBV18 to TRBJ2-3; tentative D call: TRBD2 (5 bases). V was shortened by 0 bases and J by 4 bases, with 14 bases between the two germline ends. The CDR3 is 16 residues long. Germline CDR1 reads KGHSH; CDR2 reads LQKENI. The CDR3 here is CASSPPEASKADTQYF. Written as DNA, the CDR3 is TGTGCCAGCTCACCACCGGAGGCTAGCAAAGCAGATACGCAGTATTTT.

The chain links TRBV24-1 to TRBJ1-5; D might be TRBD1 (5 bases). This CDR3 is built from 14 residues. V shed 3 bases and J shed 7 bases, with 12 bases lying between them. The germline V gene encodes CDR1 KGHDR and CDR2 SFDVKD. The CDR3 DNA is TGTGCCACCAGTGATGGGGACTACTCGCAGCCCCAGCATTTT. Its translation is CATSDGDYSQPQHF.

This chain uses TRBV18 with TRBJ2-7, with 7 bases identical to TRBD1. Per germline, CDR1 KGHSH and CDR2 LQKENI. V shed 2 bases, J shed 2 bases, and the junction held 6 bases outside the gene matches. The CDR3 length is 15 residues. As DNA, the CDR3 is TGTGCCAGCTCACCAGCAAACCAGGGGGCCTACGAGCAGTACTTC. Amino acids: CASSPANQGAYEQYF.